This T cell receptor (beta chain) was identified in a study of cytomegalovirus exposure and HLA in healthy donors. This clone was seen a single time. Antigen: not known. Study-wide results and caveats: Productive status was seen about 87% or about 30% of the time for most TCR beta V segments in an earlier analysis.

This CDR3 has 13 amino acids. V was pared by 7 bases and J by 8 bases, with 11 bases of the junction left unmatched. The germline gives CDR1 SGHRS, CDR2 YFSETQ. Primers included in the PCR were 60 Vbeta and 13 Jbeta primers. Profiling relied on immunoSEQ multiplex PCR, and the TCRdb table lists in-frame clones only, not all of them. The sample has 150,000 to 200,000 clones; over 70% are singletons. The rearrangement joins TRBV5-1 to TRBJ1-2; 7 bases agree with TRBD1. The source of this sequence is a female donor in good health and CMV-seronegative. The sequenced material came from PBMCs. CDR3 region: CASGLDRVGGYTF. CDR3 DNA sequence: TGCGCCAGCGGATTAGACAGGGTGGGAGGCTACACCTTC.